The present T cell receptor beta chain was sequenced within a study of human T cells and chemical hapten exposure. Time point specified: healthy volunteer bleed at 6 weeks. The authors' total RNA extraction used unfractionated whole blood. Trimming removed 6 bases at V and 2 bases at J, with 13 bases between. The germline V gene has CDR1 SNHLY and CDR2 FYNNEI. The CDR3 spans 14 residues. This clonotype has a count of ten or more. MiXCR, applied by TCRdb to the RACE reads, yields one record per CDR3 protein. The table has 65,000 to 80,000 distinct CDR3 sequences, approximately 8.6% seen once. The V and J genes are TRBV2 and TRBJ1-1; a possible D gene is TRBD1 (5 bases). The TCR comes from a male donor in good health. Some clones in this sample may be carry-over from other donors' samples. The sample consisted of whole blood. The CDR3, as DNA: TGTGCCAGCAGACGAGACAGCTTAAACACTGAAGCTTTCTTT. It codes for CASRRDSLNTEAFF. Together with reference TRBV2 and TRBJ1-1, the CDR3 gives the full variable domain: EPEVTQTPSHQVTQMGQEVILRCVPISNHLYFYWYRQILGQKVEFLVSFYNNEISEKSEIFDDQFSVERPDGSNFTLKIRSTKLEDSAMYFCASRRDSLNTEAFFGQGTRLTVV.